This T cell receptor (beta chain) was obtained from a study of shared T cell receptors in the human thymus. Using immunoSEQ multiplex PCR, the repertoire was profiled, and TCRdb retains in-frame clones only, with some absent. The data show roughly 700,000 clones, with over 75% seen just once and about 0.01% held by the top ten. This clone has just one count. The CDR3 covers 16 residues. Trimming pared 7 bases from V and 3 bases from J, leaving 24 bases between. Germline V gene sequence: CDR1 SQVTM, CDR2 ANQGSEA. The same sample was also used in a study of human thymus T cells. That work states: Thymus was obtained from resections taken during corrective heart surgery. Apparent bias marked the V and J gene usage of thymic and blood repertoires.

The origin of this receptor is a boy in the first two years of life with a congenital heart defect. V is TRBV29-1 and J is TRBJ1-2, with D unclear. Sequencing input: thymocytes. CDR3 protein: CSADSPHWEEYYGYTF. The CDR3, as DNA: TGCAGCGCTGATTCCCCCCATTGGGAGGAGTACTATGGCTACACCTTC.